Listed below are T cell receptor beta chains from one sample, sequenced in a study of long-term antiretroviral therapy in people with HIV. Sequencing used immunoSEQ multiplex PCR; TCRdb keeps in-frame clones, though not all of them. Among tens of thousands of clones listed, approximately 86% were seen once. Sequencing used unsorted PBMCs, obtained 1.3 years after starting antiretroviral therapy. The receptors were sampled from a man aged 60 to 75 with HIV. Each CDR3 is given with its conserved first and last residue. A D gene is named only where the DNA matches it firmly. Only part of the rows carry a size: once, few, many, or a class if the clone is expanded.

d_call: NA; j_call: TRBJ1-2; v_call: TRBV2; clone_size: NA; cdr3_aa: CASSEDGYTF; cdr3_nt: TGTGCCAGCAGTGAGGATGGCTACACCTTC
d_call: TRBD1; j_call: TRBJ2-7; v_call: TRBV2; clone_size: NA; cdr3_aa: CASSGQGPYEQYF; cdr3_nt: TGTGCCAGCAGCGGACAGGGACCCTACGAGCAGTACTTC
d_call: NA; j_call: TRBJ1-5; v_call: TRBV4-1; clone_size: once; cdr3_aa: CASSQESGVNQPQHF; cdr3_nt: TGCGCCAGCAGCCAAGAATCCGGGGTTAATCAGCCCCAGCATTTT
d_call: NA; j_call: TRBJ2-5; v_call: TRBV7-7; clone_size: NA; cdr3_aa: CASSTSGTQYF; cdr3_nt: TGTGCCAGCAGCACCTCCGGGACCCAGTACTTC
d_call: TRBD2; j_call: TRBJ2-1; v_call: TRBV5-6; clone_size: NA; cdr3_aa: CASSLGLAGGLRNEQFF; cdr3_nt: TGTGCCAGCAGCTTGGGACTAGCGGGGGGTCTCCGCAATGAGCAGTTCTTC
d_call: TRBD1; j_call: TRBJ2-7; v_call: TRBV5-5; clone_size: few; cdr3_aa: CASSRGQGLSYEQYF; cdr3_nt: TGTGCCAGCAGCCGAGGACAGGGGCTGTCCTACGAGCAGTACTTC
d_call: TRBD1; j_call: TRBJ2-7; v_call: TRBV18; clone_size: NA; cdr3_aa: CASSPDRTYYEQYF; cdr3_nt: TGTGCCAGCTCACCGGACAGGACATACTACGAGCAGTACTTC
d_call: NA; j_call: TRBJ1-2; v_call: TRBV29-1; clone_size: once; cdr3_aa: CSVRSGETYGYTF; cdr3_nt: TGCAGCGTTCGATCAGGGGAAACCTATGGCTACACCTTC
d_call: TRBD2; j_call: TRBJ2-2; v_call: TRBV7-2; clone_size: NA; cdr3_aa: CASSLPLGGIGELFF; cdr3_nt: TGTGCCAGCAGCCTTCCACTCGGGGGGATCGGGGAGCTGTTTTTT
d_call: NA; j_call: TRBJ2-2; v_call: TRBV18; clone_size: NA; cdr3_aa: CASSFWDLNTGELFF; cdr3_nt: TGTGCCAGCTCATTTTGGGACCTTAACACCGGGGAGCTGTTTTTT
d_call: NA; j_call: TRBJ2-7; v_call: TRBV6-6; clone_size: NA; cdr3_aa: CASSYGWGSFGEQYF; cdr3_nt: TGTGCCAGCAGTTACGGGTGGGGCAGTTTTGGCGAGCAGTACTTC
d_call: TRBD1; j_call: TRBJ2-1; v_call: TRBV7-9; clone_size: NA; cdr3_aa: CASSSGTGDYNEQFF; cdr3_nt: TGTGCCAGCAGTTCCGGGACAGGGGACTACAATGAGCAGTTCTTC
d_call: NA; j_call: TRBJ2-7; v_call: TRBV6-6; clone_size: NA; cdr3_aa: CASSYSARALEQYF; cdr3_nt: TGTGCCAGCAGTTACTCGGCGCGAGCGCTCGAGCAGTACTTC
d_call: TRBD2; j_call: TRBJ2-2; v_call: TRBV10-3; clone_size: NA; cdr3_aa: CAISGGGHANTGELFF; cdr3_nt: TGTGCCATCAGTGGCGGGGGTCATGCGAACACCGGGGAGCTGTTTTTT
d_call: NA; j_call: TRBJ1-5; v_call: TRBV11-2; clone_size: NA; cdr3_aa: CASSPGGVYQPQHF; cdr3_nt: TGTGCCAGCAGCCCAGGTGGGGTATACCAGCCCCAGCATTTT
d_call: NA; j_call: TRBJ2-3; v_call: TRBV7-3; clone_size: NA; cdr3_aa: CASSPGSTDTQYF; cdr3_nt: TGTGCCAGCAGCCCCGGGTCCACAGATACGCAGTATTTT
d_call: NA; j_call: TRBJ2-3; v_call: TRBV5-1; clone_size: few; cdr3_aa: CASSLEGKPITDTQYF; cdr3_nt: TGCGCCAGCAGCTTGGAAGGGAAACCTATCACAGATACGCAGTATTTT
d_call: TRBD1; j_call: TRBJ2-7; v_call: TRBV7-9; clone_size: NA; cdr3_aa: CASSQQGAKYEQYF; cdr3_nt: TGTGCCAGCAGTCAACAGGGGGCGAAGTACGAGCAGTACTTC
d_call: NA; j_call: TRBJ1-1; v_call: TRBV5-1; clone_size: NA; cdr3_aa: CASSSRTAVNTEAFF; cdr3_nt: TGCGCCAGCAGCTCACGGACAGCCGTGAACACTGAAGCTTTCTTT
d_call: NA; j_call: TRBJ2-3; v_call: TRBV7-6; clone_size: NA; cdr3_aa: CASSRGLRTLAGDTQYF; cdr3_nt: TGTGCCAGCAGCCGGGGGCTGAGGACTCTGGCGGGAGATACGCAGTATTTT
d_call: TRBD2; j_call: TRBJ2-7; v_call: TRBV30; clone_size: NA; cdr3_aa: CAWSPGLAGEQYF; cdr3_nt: TGTGCCTGGAGTCCGGGACTAGCTGGCGAGCAGTACTTC
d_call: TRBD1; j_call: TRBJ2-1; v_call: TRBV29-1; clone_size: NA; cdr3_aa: CSVRDRGGFNEQFF; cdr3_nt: TGCAGCGTTAGGGACAGGGGAGGTTTCAATGAGCAGTTCTTC
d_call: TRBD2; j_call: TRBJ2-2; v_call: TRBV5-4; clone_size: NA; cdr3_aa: CASSPWGGTGELFF; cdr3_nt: TGTGCCAGCAGCCCCTGGGGGGGCACCGGGGAGCTGTTTTTT
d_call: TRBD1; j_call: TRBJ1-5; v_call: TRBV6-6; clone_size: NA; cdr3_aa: CASSQGAAGQPQHF; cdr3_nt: TGTGCCAGCAGCCAGGGGGCGGCAGGCCAGCCCCAGCATTTT
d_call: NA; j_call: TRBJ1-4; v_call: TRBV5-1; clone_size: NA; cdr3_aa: CASSSRVGGEKLFF; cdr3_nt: TGCGCCAGCAGCTCCCGCGTGGGCGGTGAAAAACTGTTTTTT
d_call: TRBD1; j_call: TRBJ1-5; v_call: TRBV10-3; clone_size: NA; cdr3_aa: CATKSGTGDNQPQHF; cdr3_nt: TGTGCCACTAAATCCGGGACAGGCGACAATCAGCCCCAGCATTTT
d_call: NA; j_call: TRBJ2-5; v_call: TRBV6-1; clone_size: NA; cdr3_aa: CASSPDIGETQYF; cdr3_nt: TGTGCCAGCAGTCCCGACATAGGGGAGACCCAGTACTTC
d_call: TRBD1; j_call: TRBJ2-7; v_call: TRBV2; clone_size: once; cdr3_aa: CASNREGAVHEQYF; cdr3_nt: TGTGCCAGCAATCGCGAGGGGGCGGTCCACGAGCAGTACTTC
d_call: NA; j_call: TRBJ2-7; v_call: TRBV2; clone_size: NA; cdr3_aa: CASSVTGDYEQYF; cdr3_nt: TGTGCCAGCAGTGTGACGGGAGACTACGAGCAGTACTTC
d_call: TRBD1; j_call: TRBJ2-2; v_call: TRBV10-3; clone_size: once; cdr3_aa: CAIRGAGGTGELFF; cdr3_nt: TGTGCCATCAGGGGAGCAGGGGGCACCGGGGAGCTGTTTTTT
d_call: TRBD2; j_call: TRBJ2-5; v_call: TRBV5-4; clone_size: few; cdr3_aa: CASSRSGSGTQYF; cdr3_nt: TGTGCCAGCAGCCGAAGCGGGAGTGGGACCCAGTACTTC
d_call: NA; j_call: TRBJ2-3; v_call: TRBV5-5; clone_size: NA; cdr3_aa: CASSRRGTSTDTQYF; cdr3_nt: TGTGCCAGCAGCCGGAGGGGAACTAGCACAGATACGCAGTATTTT
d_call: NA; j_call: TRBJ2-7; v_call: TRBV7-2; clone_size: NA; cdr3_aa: CASSLAAATYEQYF; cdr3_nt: TGTGCCAGCAGCTTAGCGGCCGCTACCTACGAGCAGTACTTC
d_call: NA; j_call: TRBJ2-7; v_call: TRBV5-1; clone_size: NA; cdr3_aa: CASSSGPGYEQYF; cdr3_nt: TGCGCCAGCAGCTCTGGACCTGGCTACGAGCAGTACTTC
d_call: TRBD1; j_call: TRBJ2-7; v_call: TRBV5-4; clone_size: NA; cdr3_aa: CASSERQGSYEQYF; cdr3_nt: TGTGCCAGCAGCGAGAGACAGGGGTCCTACGAGCAGTACTTC
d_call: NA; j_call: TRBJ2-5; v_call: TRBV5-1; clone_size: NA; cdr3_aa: CASSRRGINQETQYF; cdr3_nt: TGCGCCAGCAGCCGGCGGGGCATTAACCAAGAGACCCAGTACTTC
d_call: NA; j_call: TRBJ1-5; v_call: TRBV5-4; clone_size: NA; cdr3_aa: CASSRGGREYSNQPQHF; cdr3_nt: TGTGCCAGCAGCAGGGGGGGTAGGGAGTATAGCAATCAGCCCCAGCATTTT
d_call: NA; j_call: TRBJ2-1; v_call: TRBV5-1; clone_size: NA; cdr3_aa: CASSHAIFSGGSYNEQFF; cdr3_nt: TGCGCCAGCAGCCACGCCATCTTTAGCGGAGGCTCCTACAATGAGCAGTTCTTC
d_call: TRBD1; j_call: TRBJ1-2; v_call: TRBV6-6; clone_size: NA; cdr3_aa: CASSVTGVLYGYTF; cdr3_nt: TGTGCCAGCAGCGTAACAGGGGTTCTCTATGGCTACACCTTC
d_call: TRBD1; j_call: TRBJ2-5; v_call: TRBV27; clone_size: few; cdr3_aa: CASSLSTGGQETQYF; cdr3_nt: TGTGCCAGCAGTTTATCGACAGGGGGCCAAGAGACCCAGTACTTC
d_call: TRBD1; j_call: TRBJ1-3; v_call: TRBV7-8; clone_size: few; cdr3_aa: CASSGQGGNTIYF; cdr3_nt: TGTGCCAGCAGCGGACAGGGTGGAAACACCATATATTTT
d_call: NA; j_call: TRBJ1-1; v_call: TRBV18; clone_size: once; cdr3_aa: CASSPRQAGMNTEAFF; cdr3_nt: TGTGCCAGCTCACCTAGGCAGGCCGGTATGAACACTGAAGCTTTCTTT
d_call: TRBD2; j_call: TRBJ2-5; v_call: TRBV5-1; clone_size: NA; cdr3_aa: CASSLGLAGGQETQYF; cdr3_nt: TGCGCCAGCAGCTTAGGACTAGCGGGGGGGCAAGAGACCCAGTACTTC
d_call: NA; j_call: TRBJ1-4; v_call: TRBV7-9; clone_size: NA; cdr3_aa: CASSLAGAATNEKLFF; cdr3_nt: TGTGCCAGCAGCTTAGCGGGAGCGGCAACTAATGAAAAACTGTTTTTT
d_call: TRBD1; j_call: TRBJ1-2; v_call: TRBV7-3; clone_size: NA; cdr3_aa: CASSPTGGSGYTF; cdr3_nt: TGTGCCAGCAGCCCTACAGGGGGCTCTGGCTACACCTTC
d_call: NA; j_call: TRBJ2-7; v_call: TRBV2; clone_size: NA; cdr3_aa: CASKRTLSYEQYF; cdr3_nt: TGTGCCAGCAAAAGGACCCTCTCCTACGAGCAGTACTTC
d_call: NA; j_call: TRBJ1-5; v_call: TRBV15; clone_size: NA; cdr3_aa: CATSIPERIKQDSNQPQHF; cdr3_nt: TGTGCCACCAGCATCCCTGAGCGAATAAAGCAGGATAGCAATCAGCCCCAGCATTTT
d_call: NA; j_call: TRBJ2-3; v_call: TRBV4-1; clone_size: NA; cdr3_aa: CASSHWSSTDTQYF; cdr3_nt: TGCGCCAGCAGCCACTGGTCTAGCACAGATACGCAGTATTTT
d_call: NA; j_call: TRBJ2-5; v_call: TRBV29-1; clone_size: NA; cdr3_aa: CSANRAQETQYF; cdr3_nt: TGCAGCGCAAACAGGGCTCAAGAGACCCAGTACTTC
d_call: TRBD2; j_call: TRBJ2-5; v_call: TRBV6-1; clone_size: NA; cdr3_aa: CASSDNGRALLETQYF; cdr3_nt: TGTGCCAGCAGTGATAACGGGAGGGCCCTTTTGGAGACCCAGTACTTC
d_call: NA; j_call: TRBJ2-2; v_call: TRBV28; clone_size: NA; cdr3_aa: CASSLINTGELFF; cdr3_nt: TGTGCCAGCAGTCTAATTAACACCGGGGAGCTGTTTTTT
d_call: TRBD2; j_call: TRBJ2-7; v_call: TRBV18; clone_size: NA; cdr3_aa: CASSPNIGEGSYEQYF; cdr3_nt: TGTGCCAGCTCACCAAATATCGGGGAGGGGAGTTACGAGCAGTACTTC
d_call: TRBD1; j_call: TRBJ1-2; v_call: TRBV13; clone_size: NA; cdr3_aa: CASSSPRQGGYGYTF; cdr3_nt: TGTGCCAGCAGCTCACCCCGACAGGGCGGCTATGGCTACACCTTC
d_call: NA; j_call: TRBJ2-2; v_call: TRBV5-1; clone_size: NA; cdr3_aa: CASSLDGNTGELFF; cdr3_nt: TGCGCCAGCAGCCTGGACGGGAACACCGGGGAGCTGTTTTTT